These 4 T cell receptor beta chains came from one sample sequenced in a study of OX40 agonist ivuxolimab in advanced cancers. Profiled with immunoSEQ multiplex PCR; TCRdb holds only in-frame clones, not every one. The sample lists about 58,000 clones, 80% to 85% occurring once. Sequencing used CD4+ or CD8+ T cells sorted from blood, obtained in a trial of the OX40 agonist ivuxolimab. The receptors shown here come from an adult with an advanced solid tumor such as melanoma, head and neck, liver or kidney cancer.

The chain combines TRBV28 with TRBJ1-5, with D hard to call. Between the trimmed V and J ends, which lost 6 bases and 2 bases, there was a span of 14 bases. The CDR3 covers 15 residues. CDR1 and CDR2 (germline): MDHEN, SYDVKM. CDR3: CASRVPTRGNQPQHF. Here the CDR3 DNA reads TGTGCCAGCAGAGTCCCTACAAGAGGCAATCAGCCCCAGCATTTT. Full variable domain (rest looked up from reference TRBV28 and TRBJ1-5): DVKVTQSSRYLVKRTGEKVFLECVQDMDHENMFWYRQDPGLGLRLIYFSYDVKMKEKGDIPEGYSVSREKKERFSLILESASTNQTSMYLCASRVPTRGNQPQHFGDGTRLSIL.

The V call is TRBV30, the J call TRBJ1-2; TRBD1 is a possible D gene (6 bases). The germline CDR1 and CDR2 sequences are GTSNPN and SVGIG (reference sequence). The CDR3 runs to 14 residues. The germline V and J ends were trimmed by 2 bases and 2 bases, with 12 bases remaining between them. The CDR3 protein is CAWSSRRGNYGYTF. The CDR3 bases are TGTGCCTGGAGTTCACGCAGGGGCAACTATGGCTACACCTTC.

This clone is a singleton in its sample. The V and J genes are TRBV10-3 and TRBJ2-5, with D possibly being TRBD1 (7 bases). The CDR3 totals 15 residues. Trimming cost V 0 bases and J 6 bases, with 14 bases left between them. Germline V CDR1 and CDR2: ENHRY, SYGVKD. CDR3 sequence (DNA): TGTGCCATCAGTGAGTCCAGTCAGGGGGGAAAGACCCAGTACTTC. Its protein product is CAISESSQGGKTQYF.

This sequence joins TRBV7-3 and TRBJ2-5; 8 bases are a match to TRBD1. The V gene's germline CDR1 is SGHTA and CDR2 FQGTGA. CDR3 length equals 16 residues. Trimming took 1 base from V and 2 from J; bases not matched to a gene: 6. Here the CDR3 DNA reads TGTGCCAGCAGCTTAATCCGGGACAGGTGGCAAGAGACCCAGTACTTC. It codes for CASSLIRDRWQETQYF. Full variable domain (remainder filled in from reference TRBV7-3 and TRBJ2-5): GAGVSQTPSNKVTEKGKYVELRCDPISGHTALYWYRQSLGQGPEFLIYFQGTGAADDSGLPNDRFFAVRPEGSVSTLKIQRTERGDSAVYLCASSLIRDRWQETQYFGPGTRLLVL.